Shown below are 18 T cell receptor beta chains from a single sample sequenced in a study of neurological immune-mediated disorders. Time point here: technical triplicate 2. TCRdb itself ran the 5' RACE reads through MiXCR, one entry per CDR3 protein. The data contain 30,000 or so distinct CDR3 sequences, about an eighth of them singletons. Sequencing was done on a sample of CD4+ T cells from blood. All receptors derive from a female donor with HTLV-1-associated myelopathy (HAM/TSP).

This clonotype was observed many times. The rearrangement joins TRBV7-2 to TRBJ2-3, with TRBD2 matching over 9 bases. CDR3 length: 16 amino acids. Losses at the gene ends were 3 bases for V and 2 bases for J; bases not matched to a gene: 6. Germline CDR1 SGHTA, CDR2 FQGNSA. This CDR3 is CASSFQGLAYTDTQYF. CDR3 DNA: TGTGCCAGCAGCTTTCAGGGACTAGCCTACACAGATACGCAGTATTTT.

This clonotype was seen at least ten times. The CDR3 here is CASSLDFNQPQHF. In nucleotides, the CDR3 is TGTGCCAGCAGCTTAGATTTCAATCAGCCCCAGCATTTT. The chain recombines TRBV11-2 with TRBJ1-5; D uncertain. This CDR3 has 13 residues. Germline loops: CDR1 SGHAT, CDR2 FQNNGV. V lost 0 bases, J lost 3 bases, and 3 bases lay in between.

This rearrangement joins TRBV18 to TRBJ2-5, with D hard to call. Germline V gene data show CDR1 as KGHSH and CDR2 as LQKENI. The V end lost 4 bases, the J end lost 2 bases, and 14 bases lay between the germline ends. The CDR3 spans 15 residues. The CDR3 sequence: CASSLGRGPQETQYF. CDR3 DNA sequence: TGTGCCAGCTCACTAGGACGTGGACCGCAAGAGACCCAGTACTTC.

Ten or more counts support this clonotype. The chain recombines TRBV4-1 with TRBJ1-4; D ambiguous. This CDR3 region has 14 residues. With 4 bases removed from V and 2 bases from J, the gap between germline ends came to 8 bases. Per germline, CDR1 MGHRA and CDR2 YSYEKL. CDR3 DNA: TGCGCCAGCAGCCCGGTAACGACTAATGAAAAACTGTTTTTT. This sequence encodes CASSPVTTNEKLFF.

This clonotype was counted ten times or more. The V call is TRBV12-3 or TRBV12-4, the J call TRBJ2-5, with 13 positions matching TRBD2. This CDR3 is 17 amino acids long. Trimming at V came to 5 bases and at J to 3 bases, leaving 9 bases not matched to a gene. The DNA of the CDR3 is TGTGCCAGCAGTCCGCAGGGACTAGCGGGAATAGAAGAGACCCAGTACTTC. Protein product: CASSPQGLAGIEETQYF.

This clonotype was found many times. The genes are TRBV20-1 and TRBJ2-3; 12 bases fit TRBD2. The CDR3 is 18 amino acids. Germline V gene lookup returns CDR1 DFQATT and CDR2 SNEGSKA (reference sequence). Losses at the gene ends were 5 bases for V and 4 bases for J; bases not matched to a gene: 16. In DNA, the CDR3 is TGCAGTGCTTCACCAGAGCTAGCGGGAGGGCCGGGGGCAGATACGCAGTATTTT. Residues: CSASPELAGGPGADTQYF.

This clonotype was counted many times. The chain combines TRBV19 with TRBJ2-5; 8 nucleotides align to TRBD1. Germline trimming cut 2 bases from V and 5 bases from J; bases unmatched to any gene: 7. The length of the CDR3 is 15 residues. The germline V gene encodes CDR1 LNHDA and CDR2 SQIVND (reference sequence). CDR3 nucleotides: TGTGCCAGTAGTATATTCGGCAGGGGGCGGGAGACCCAGTACTTC. This encodes CASSIFGRGRETQYF.

In the case of this clonotype: The junction does not match germline at one end; this may be a read error. This chain links TRBV6-2 or TRBV6-3 with TRBJ2-5, with 11 bases identical to TRBD2. Germline V lookup: CDR1 MNHEY, CDR2 SVGEGT. The CDR3 covers 14 residues. CDR3 region: CTSPGTSGKETQYF. The CDR3 DNA reads as TGTACCAGCCCCGGGACTAGCGGTAAAGAGACCCAGTACTTC.

This clonotype was observed many times. The chain recombines TRBV5-1 with TRBJ2-6; tentatively, D is TRBD2 (6 bases). The CDR3 length is 15 residues. CDR1 is SGHRS and CDR2 is YFSETQ in the germline V gene. Trimming removed 3 bases from V and 2 bases from J, with 9 bases in between. The CDR3 DNA sequence: TGCGCCAGCAGCTCGGAGGGGCCTGGGGCCAACGTCCTGACTTTC. Its protein product is CASSSEGPGANVLTF.

The table lists this clonotype with many counts. V and J are TRBV12-3 or TRBV12-4 and TRBJ2-5; D is unresolved. CDR3 length equals 13 residues. Between the trimmed V and J ends, which lost 3 bases and 5 bases, there was a span of 10 bases. CDR3 in DNA: TGTGCCAGCAGTTTTCTAGGTGGGGAGACCCAGTACTTC. Translated: CASSFLGGETQYF.

This clonotype was counted many times. The CDR3 sequence: CASSEFVGASSTDTQYF. CDR3 DNA: TGTGCCAGCAGTGAATTCGTCGGGGCGTCTAGCACAGATACGCAGTATTTT. The gene calls are TRBV25-1 and TRBJ2-3, with D possibly being TRBD1 or TRBD2 (5 bases each). The CDR3 spans 17 residues. Trimming removed 1 base from V and 0 bases from J, with 14 bases in between. Germline CDR1 MGHDK, CDR2 SYGVNS.

The chain combines TRBV30 with TRBJ2-1; TRBD2 matches at 7 bases. The CDR3 covers 17 residues. The germline V gene has CDR1 GTSNPN and CDR2 SVGIG (reference sequence). With V trimmed by 3 bases and J by 3 bases, 14 bases remained unmatched. The CDR3 DNA sequence: TGTGCCTGGAGGACCCGCGTTTCCGCGGGAGTCTACAATGAGCAGTTCTTC. The encoded protein is CAWRTRVSAGVYNEQFF. Drawing the rest from reference TRBV30 and TRBJ2-1, the complete variable domain is SQTIHQWPATLVQPVGSPLSLECTVEGTSNPNLYWYRQAAGRGLQLLFYSVGIGQISSEVPQNLSASRPQDRQFILSSKKLLLSDSGFYLCAWRTRVSAGVYNEQFFGPGTRLTVL.

This rearrangement joins TRBV20-1 to TRBJ1-4, with D maybe TRBD1 (6 bases). This CDR3 contains 15 residues. The ends were cut back, 1 base at V and 7 bases at J, with 16 bases in the middle. Germline V gene data show CDR1 as DFQATT and CDR2 as SNEGSKA (reference sequence). CDR3 nucleotides: TGCAGTGCTAGAGCGGGACATGGGGCAAGTGAAAAACTGTTTTTT. Translation: CSARAGHGASEKLFF.

This clonotype was counted at least ten times. V is TRBV5-1 and J is TRBJ2-1; D possibly corresponds to TRBD2 (7 bases). Trimming left V 1 base short and J 0 bases short, with 17 bases between. The germline V gene has CDR1 SGHRS and CDR2 YFSETQ. The CDR3 runs to 18 residues. Written as DNA, the CDR3 is TGCGCCAGCAGCTTGCAGGGCGGGGGCGCCAGCTCCTACAATGAGCAGTTCTTC. Its protein product is CASSLQGGGASSYNEQFF.

This clonotype was detected ten times or more. The chain couples TRBV5-1 to TRBJ2-1, with 7 bases identical to TRBD1. Germline CDR1 and CDR2: SGHRS and YFSETQ. With 3 bases clipped from V and 9 bases from J, the junction kept 6 bases outside the gene matches. The CDR3 spans 13 residues. CDR3 in amino acids: CASSYTGVGEQFF. DNA of the CDR3: TGCGCCAGCAGCTATACAGGGGTTGGTGAGCAGTTCTTC.

By share of the sample, this clonotype is medium-sized. The chain links TRBV7-6 to TRBJ2-2, with D unresolved. Trimming stripped 0 bases from V and 4 bases from J, with 3 bases between. Germline CDR1 is SGHVS and CDR2 is FNYEAQ. There are 13 residues in the CDR3. The CDR3 DNA reads TGTGCCAGCAGCTTAGCGTCCACCGGGGAGCTGTTTTTT. Its translation is CASSLASTGELFF.

In this sample, this clonotype turned up many times. V gene TRBV20-1 combines with J gene TRBJ2-1; 14 bases map to TRBD2. V trimming: 5 bases; J trimming: 9 bases; junction bases outside the gene matches: 6. Germline V gives CDR1 DFQATT, CDR2 SNEGSKA (reference sequence). There are 14 residues in the CDR3. DNA of the CDR3: TGCAGTGCTCAGACTAGCGGGAGGGGGGGTGAGCAGTTCTTC. As protein: CSAQTSGRGGEQFF.

This clonotype was seen ten or more times. This chain uses TRBV12-5 with TRBJ2-2, with TRBD2 matching 9 bases. The CDR3 is made up of 17 amino acids. Germline loops: CDR1 LGHNT, CDR2 FRNRAP. With V trimmed by 6 bases and J by 4 bases, 12 bases remained unmatched. The CDR3 DNA reads TGTGCTAGTGGGAACTCTTTAGCGGGAGTGAGCACCGGGGAGCTGTTTTTT. Protein sequence: CASGNSLAGVSTGELFF.